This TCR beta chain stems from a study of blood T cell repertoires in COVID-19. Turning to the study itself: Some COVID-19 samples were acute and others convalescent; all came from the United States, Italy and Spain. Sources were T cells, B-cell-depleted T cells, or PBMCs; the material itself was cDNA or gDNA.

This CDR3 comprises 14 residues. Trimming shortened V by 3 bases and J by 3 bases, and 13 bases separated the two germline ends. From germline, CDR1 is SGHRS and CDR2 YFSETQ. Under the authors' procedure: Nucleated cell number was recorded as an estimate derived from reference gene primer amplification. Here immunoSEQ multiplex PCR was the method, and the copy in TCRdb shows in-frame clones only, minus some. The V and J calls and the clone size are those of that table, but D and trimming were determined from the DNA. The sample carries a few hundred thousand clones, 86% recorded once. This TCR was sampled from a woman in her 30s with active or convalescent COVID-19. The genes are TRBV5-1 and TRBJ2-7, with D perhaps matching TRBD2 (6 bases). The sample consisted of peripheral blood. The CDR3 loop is CASSWGGGYYEQYF. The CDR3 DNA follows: TGCGCCAGCAGCTGGGGTGGAGGGTACTACGAGCAGTACTTC.